These 32 T cell receptor beta chains were sequenced from one sample in a study of control samples from healthy donors and cancer patients. This table comes from immunoSEQ multiplex PCR, and its TCRdb copy is limited to in-frame clones, with some not included. The sample has 30,000 to 35,000 clones; approximately 93% are singletons. Specimen: blood. The source of these receptors is a man between 60 and 75 years old in good health.

This chain's CDR3 is CASSLEVGELFF. The CDR3, as DNA: TGTGCCAGCAGCTTAGAAGTCGGGGAGCTGTTTTTT. The V call is TRBV7-9, the J call TRBJ2-2; D is unclear. The CDR3 extends over 12 amino acids. V was shortened by 1 base and J by 7 bases, with 4 bases between the two germline ends. Germline V gives CDR1 SEHNR, CDR2 FQNEAQ (reference sequence).

The V call is TRBV9, the J call TRBJ2-1; 9 bases match TRBD2. The germline gives CDR1 SGDLS, CDR2 YYNGEE. After removal of 1 base from V and 5 bases from J, the junction contained 1 base not matched to a gene. The CDR3 totals 14 residues. CDR3 coding DNA: TGTGCCAGCAGCGTAAGCGGGGGGAACAATGAGCAGTTCTTC. Protein product: CASSVSGGNNEQFF. The variable domain in full, with the rest retrieved from reference TRBV9 and TRBJ2-1, is DSGVTQTPKHLITATGQRVTLRCSPRSGDLSVYWYQQSLDQGLQFLIQYYNGEERAKGNILERFSAQQFPDLHSELNLSSLELGDSALYFCASSVSGGNNEQFFGPGTRLTVL.

J is TRBJ1-1 and V is TRBV6-5; TRBD1 aligns across 7 bases. Germline trimming cut 8 bases from V and 10 bases from J; bases unmatched to any gene: 13. The V gene's germline CDR1 is MNHEY and CDR2 SVGAGI. The CDR3 runs to 13 residues. As DNA, the CDR3 is TGTGCCAGCTCAAAACCCGGGACAGCCACAGCTTTCTTT. It is translated as CASSKPGTATAFF.

The CDR3: CASTPLPQNTEAFF. Written as DNA, the CDR3 is TGTGCCAGCACCCCCCTGCCACAGAACACTGAAGCTTTCTTT. The V and J genes are TRBV21-1 and TRBJ1-1; TRBD1, the table's D call, was not compared with the DNA. TRBV21-1 is designated a pseudogene. The CDR3 length is 14 residues.

The rearrangement links TRBV7-7 to TRBJ1-5; D gene uncertain. The CDR3 loop spans 15 amino acids. The germline V gene encodes CDR1 SSHAT and CDR2 FNYEAQ (reference sequence). V lost 0 bases to trimming and J lost 0 bases, with 6 bases between them. The CDR3 protein is CASSLAADSNQPQHF. CDR3 nucleotide sequence: TGTGCCAGCAGCTTAGCAGCAGATAGCAATCAGCCCCAGCATTTT.

V is TRBV3-1 (or the pseudogene TRBV3-2) and J is TRBJ2-7; 7 nucleotides match TRBD2. Per the germline V gene, CDR1 is LGHDT and CDR2 is YNNKEL (reference sequence). V lost 0 bases and J lost 3; bases outside the gene matches: 8. The CDR3 is 16 amino acids. CDR3 protein: CASSQDRRGGYYEQYF. CDR3 nucleotides: TGTGCCAGCAGCCAAGATAGGCGCGGGGGATACTACGAGCAGTACTTC.

The chain has TRBV5-4 and TRBJ2-5; maybe TRBD2 (6 bases). The V and J ends lost 2 bases and 1 base respectively, with 9 bases between them. Per germline, CDR1 SGHNT and CDR2 YYREEE (reference sequence). The CDR3 covers 14 residues. The CDR3 region has the DNA TGTGCCAGCAGCTTCCGAGCGGGCCAAGAGACCCAGTACTTC. Protein sequence: CASSFRAGQETQYF. Variable domain in full (rest from reference TRBV5-4 and TRBJ2-5): ETGVTQSPTHLIKTRGQQVTLRCSSQSGHNTVSWYQQALGQGPQFIFQYYREEENGRGNFPPRFSGLQFPNYSSELNVNALELDDSALYLCASSFRAGQETQYFGPGTRLLVL.

V is TRBV6-2 or TRBV6-3 and J is TRBJ2-6, with D perhaps assigned TRBD1 or TRBD2 (7 bases each). The V and J ends lost 4 bases and 2 bases respectively, with 12 bases between them. The CDR3 is made up of 16 amino acids. The germline V gene has CDR1 MNHEY and CDR2 SVGEGT. CDR3 in amino acids: CASSWDSGTGANVLTF. DNA for the CDR3: TGTGCCAGCAGTTGGGACAGCGGGACTGGGGCCAACGTCCTGACTTTC.

This chain joins TRBV19 and TRBJ2-4; unclear D gene. Deletions cut 2 bases from V and 0 bases from J, with 5 bases between. From germline, CDR1 is LNHDA and CDR2 SQIVND (reference sequence). CDR3 size: 14 residues. The CDR3 protein is CASSIQLAKNIQYF. CDR3 bases: TGTGCCAGTAGTATACAGTTAGCCAAAAACATTCAGTACTTC.

This clone was observed once. The V gene is TRBV2, the J gene TRBJ2-2; TRBD1 aligns across 11 bases. The germline V gene encodes CDR1 SNHLY and CDR2 FYNNEI. The J segment lost 3 bases and the V segment lost 10 bases, leaving 7 bases of the junction unmatched. The CDR3 is made up of 15 amino acids. The CDR3 sequence: CATGRDRGYTGELFF. The CDR3 coding sequence is TGTGCCACGGGGCGGGACAGGGGGTACACCGGGGAGCTGTTTTTT.

The chain couples TRBV2 to TRBJ1-5; the match to TRBD1 covers 7 bases. The CDR3 runs to 13 residues. V lost 4 bases and J lost 10; bases outside the gene matches: 7. CDR1 is SNHLY, CDR2 FYNNEI, per germline. CDR3 coding DNA: TGTGCCAGCAGTGTAGGGGGCTTTTTACCCCAGCATTTT. Translation: CASSVGGFLPQHF.

The chain recombines TRBV9 with TRBJ2-6, with D perhaps being TRBD1 or TRBD2 (6 bases each). This CDR3 has 17 amino acids. V lost 0 bases and J 0 bases, leaving 10 bases between the germline ends. Germline lookup yields CDR1 SGDLS and CDR2 YYNGEE. The CDR3 spells CASSVAGAHSGANVLTF. CDR3 bases: TGTGCCAGCAGCGTAGCGGGGGCTCACTCTGGGGCCAACGTCCTGACTTTC.

The CDR3 DNA sequence: TGTGCCAGCAGCCAAGTTCCGGGGATGACTGAAGCTTTCTTT. Protein: CASSQVPGMTEAFF. The rearrangement links TRBV3-1 (or the pseudogene TRBV3-2) to TRBJ1-1; D is undetermined. There are 14 residues in the CDR3. The germline V gene has CDR1 LGHDT and CDR2 YNNKEL (reference sequence). V lost 1 base, J lost 5 bases, and 11 bases lay in between.

CDR3 in amino acids: CASSQVGQGGYGYTF. The CDR3 bases are TGTGCCAGCAGCCAAGTAGGACAGGGTGGTTATGGCTACACCTTC. The chain carries TRBV3-1 (or the pseudogene TRBV3-2) and TRBJ1-2; 8 nucleotides align to TRBD1. Germline loops: CDR1 LGHDT, CDR2 YNNKEL (reference sequence). Losses at the gene ends were 1 base for V and 5 bases for J; bases not matched to a gene: 6. The CDR3 totals 15 residues.

CDR3 bases: TGTGCCAGCAGCTTAGTCGACGGCCGCACAGATACGCAGTATTTT. Translating gives CASSLVDGRTDTQYF. This sequence joins TRBV7-8 and TRBJ2-3; no clear D gene. V lost 1 base to trimming and J lost 1 base, with 9 bases between them. Germline CDR1 reads SGHVS; CDR2 reads FQNEAQ. CDR3 size: 15 residues.

CDR3 sequence (DNA): TGTGCCAGCAGCTTAGAGAACCCAGCTTCCATTGGAAACACCATATATTTT. It translates to CASSLENPASIGNTIYF. The V and J genes are TRBV7-2 and TRBJ1-3; D is ambiguous. Germline CDR1 and CDR2: SGHTA and FQGNSA. This CDR3 has 17 residues. V shed 1 base and J shed 3 bases, with 16 bases lying between them.

The chain joins TRBV7-9 to TRBJ2-7; D is unclear. The V end lost 5 bases, the J end lost 2 bases, and 13 bases lay between the germline ends. The CDR3 contains 14 residues. CDR1 is SEHNR and CDR2 is FQNEAQ in the germline V gene (reference sequence). As DNA, the CDR3 is TGTGCCAGCAGCCCCCGGACGGATCCCTACGAGCAGTACTTC. Residues: CASSPRTDPYEQYF.

The rearrangement joins TRBV11-2 to TRBJ1-2; 8 bases agree with TRBD1. The germline V gene has CDR1 SGHAT and CDR2 FQNNGV. The length of the CDR3 is 15 residues. V dropped 4 bases and J dropped 4; count of bases not matched to a gene: 8. The CDR3 reads CASSSRTGKTYGYTF. The CDR3 DNA sequence: TGTGCCAGCAGCTCAAGGACAGGGAAAACCTATGGCTACACCTTC.

The V call is TRBV4-3, the J call TRBJ1-6; 7 bases line up with TRBD1. CDR3 length: 14 residues. The ends lost 11 bases at V and 6 bases at J; junction bases unmatched: 10. CDR1 is LGHNA and CDR2 is YSLEER in the germline V gene. CDR3 coding DNA: TGCGCCCCCACCCGACAGGGAACTAATTCACCCCTCCACTTT. It yields the protein CAPTRQGTNSPLHF.

The V gene is TRBV11-2, the J gene TRBJ2-1; 9 bases fit TRBD2. The J segment lost 15 bases and the V segment lost 4 bases, leaving 16 bases of the junction unmatched. The CDR3 is 15 amino acids. Germline V CDR1 and CDR2: SGHAT, FQNNGV. The CDR3: CASSSHPSSGGKGFF. The CDR3 region has the DNA TGTGCCAGCAGCTCCCACCCCTCGAGCGGGGGGAAGGGGTTCTTC.

This clone has only one observation. The chain recombines TRBV5-6 with TRBJ1-2, with D tentatively TRBD1 (6 bases). Trimming shortened V by 6 bases and J by 6 bases, and 15 bases separated the two germline ends. CDR3 length: 13 residues. Germline V gene data show CDR1 as SGHDT and CDR2 as YYEEEE. CDR3 coding DNA: TGTGCCAGCATGGGGGCGACCCCCCATGGCTACACCTTC. Amino acid sequence: CASMGATPHGYTF.

The chain joins TRBV25-1 to TRBJ1-3, with a weak D call TRBD1 (5 bases). The germline V gene has CDR1 MGHDK and CDR2 SYGVNS. V dropped 3 bases and J dropped 1 base, with 7 bases sitting between them. The CDR3 is 14 amino acids. The CDR3 loop is CASSDGTSGNTIYF. CDR3 DNA: TGTGCCAGCAGTGATGGGACGTCTGGAAACACCATATATTTT. Full variable domain (missing parts from reference TRBV25-1 and TRBJ1-3): EADIYQTPRYLVIGTGKKITLECSQTMGHDKMYWYQQDPGMELHLIHYSYGVNSTEKGDLSSESTVSRIRTEHFPLTLESARPSHTSQYLCASSDGTSGNTIYFGEGSWLTVV.

This clone was seen a single time. The chain employs TRBV28 and TRBJ1-2; D unresolved. With 4 bases removed from V and 8 bases from J, the gap between germline ends came to 8 bases. The germline V gene has CDR1 MDHEN and CDR2 SYDVKM. The CDR3 has 11 amino acids. CDR3 coding DNA: TGTGCCAGCAGTTCGAACCTGGGCTACACCTTC. It codes for CASSSNLGYTF.

This clone occurred a few times. V is TRBV6-2 or TRBV6-3 and J is TRBJ1-5, with 9 bases identical to TRBD1. In germline, CDR1 is MNHEY, CDR2 SVGEGT. The length of the CDR3 is 19 residues. Unmatched junction bases numbered 9, after V lost 0 bases and J lost 0 bases. CDR3 sequence reads: CASSYSKQGALYSNQPQHF. The CDR3 DNA sequence: TGTGCCAGCAGTTACTCGAAACAGGGGGCCCTTTATAGCAATCAGCCCCAGCATTTT.

The V call is TRBV2, the J call TRBJ2-1; the D is unclear. The ends were cut back, 3 bases at V and 3 bases at J, with 12 bases in the middle. This CDR3 is 15 amino acids long. The germline gives CDR1 SNHLY, CDR2 FYNNEI. CDR3 bases: TGTGCCAGCAGTGAGGCCTCTAGTCACTACAATGAGCAGTTCTTC. Translated: CASSEASSHYNEQFF.

The chain links TRBV19 to TRBJ2-3, with D possibly TRBD1 on 5 matching bases. The CDR3 consists of 15 residues. CDR1 LNHDA and CDR2 SQIVND come from the germline V gene (reference sequence). Trimming cost V 5 bases and J 4 bases, with 16 bases left between them. CDR3: CASSFRTPGADTQYF. In nucleotides, the CDR3 is TGTGCCAGTAGTTTCAGGACACCGGGCGCAGATACGCAGTATTTT.

The chain employs TRBV12-5 and TRBJ1-5; D is undetermined. Trimming pared 1 base from V and 5 bases from J, leaving 3 bases between. The CDR3 has 12 residues. In germline, CDR1 is LGHNT, CDR2 FRNRAP. The DNA for the CDR3 is TGTGCTAGTGGTTTGGACTATCAGCCCCAGCATTTT. This encodes CASGLDYQPQHF.

V and J are TRBV6-5 and TRBJ1-2; 8 bases are a match to TRBD1. Germline CDR1 is MNHEY and CDR2 is SVGAGI. The CDR3 is 14 residues long. The junction had 3 bases not matched to a gene; V was cut back by 2 bases and J by 4 bases. The CDR3 reads CASSYLDRGYGYTF. The CDR3, as DNA: TGTGCCAGCAGTTACCTAGACAGGGGCTATGGCTACACCTTC.

The chain uses TRBV7-2 and TRBJ1-6, with 7 nucleotides matching TRBD1. Germline V gene sequence: CDR1 SGHTA, CDR2 FQGNSA. The CDR3 runs to 15 residues. With V trimmed by 3 bases and J by 8 bases, 7 bases remained unmatched. The CDR3 DNA reads as TGTGCCAGCAGCTTCTATCCAGGGACAGATTCACCCCTCCACTTT. Translation: CASSFYPGTDSPLHF.

This sequence joins TRBV5-6 and TRBJ2-1; D gene unclear. Germline V CDR1 and CDR2: SGHDT, YYEEEE. The V and J ends lost 7 bases and 9 bases respectively, with 11 bases between them. The CDR3 has 11 residues. CDR3 loop: CASASLIEQFF. CDR3 in DNA: TGTGCCAGCGCCAGTCTAATTGAGCAGTTCTTC.

The rearrangement joins TRBV5-1 to TRBJ2-5; the D gene could be TRBD1 or TRBD2 (5 bases each). The CDR3 totals 14 residues. CDR1 SGHRS and CDR2 YFSETQ come from the germline V gene. V gave up 3 bases and J gave up 3 bases, with 12 bases separating them. The CDR3 region has the DNA TGCGCCAGCAGCTCCGAGGGGCCCAAAGAGACCCAGTACTTC. Protein product: CASSSEGPKETQYF.

This chain joins TRBV16 and TRBJ2-1; D is ambiguous. The CDR3 is 8 residues long. Looked up from germline, CDR1 is KGHSY and CDR2 is FQNENV. The CDR3 nucleotides read TGTGCGCCCGGGGAGCAGTTCTTC. This encodes CAPGEQFF.